The entry below describes one T cell receptor (beta chain). Its antigen remains unknown. The data were taken from a study of T cell responses to AZD1222 COVID-19 vaccine. The CDR3 is made up of 14 amino acids. Germline V gene lookup returns CDR1 MDHEN and CDR2 SYDVKM. Between the trimmed V and J ends, which lost 7 bases and 7 bases, there was a span of 20 bases. The data were produced by immunoSEQ multiplex PCR, yet TCRdb's version contains in-frame clones alone and is incomplete. Here the sample spans some 120,000 clones, over 90% being singletons. Study-level points and caveats: Among spike-specific TCRs, nearly half reportedly target unmutated variant regions.

This clonotype was sampled from an adult in good health. The sequencing here drew on peripheral blood, taken on day 0 of AZD1222 vaccination. This chain connects TRBV28 to TRBJ2-7; D gene unclear. The CDR3 coding sequence is TGTGCCAGCACCCTTGGTATATCCCTTGAGGAGCAGTACTTC. Translated, it gives CASTLGISLEEQYF.